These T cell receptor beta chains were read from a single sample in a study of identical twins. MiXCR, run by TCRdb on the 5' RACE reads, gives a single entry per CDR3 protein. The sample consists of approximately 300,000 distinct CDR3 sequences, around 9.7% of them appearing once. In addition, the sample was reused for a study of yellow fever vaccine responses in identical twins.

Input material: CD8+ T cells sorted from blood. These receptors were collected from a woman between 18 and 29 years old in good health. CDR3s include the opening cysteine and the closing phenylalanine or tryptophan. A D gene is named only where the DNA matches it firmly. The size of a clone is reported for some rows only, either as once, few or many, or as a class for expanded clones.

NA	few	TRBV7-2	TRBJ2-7	TGTGCCAGCAGCTTAACGGTAGGCTGGCCCTACGAGCAGTACTTC	CASSLTVGWPYEQYF
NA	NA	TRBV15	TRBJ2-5	TGTGCCACCAGCAGAGTGATGAACCAAGAGACCCAGTACTTC	CATSRVMNQETQYF
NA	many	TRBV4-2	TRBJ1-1	TGTGCCAGCAGCCAAGTGGAGGATACTGAAGCTTTCTTT	CASSQVEDTEAFF
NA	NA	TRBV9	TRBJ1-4	TGTGCCAGCAGCGATACAAGAGGGATGGTGGAGGAAAAACTGTTTTTT	CASSDTRGMVEEKLFF
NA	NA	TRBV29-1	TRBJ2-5	TGCAGCGTTGAAGTACTTGGGCAGGGCACAGAGACCCAGTACTTC	CSVEVLGQGTETQYF
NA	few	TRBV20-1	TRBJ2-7	TGCAGTGTCCGGAAAGGCTCCTACGAGCAGTACTTC	CSVRKGSYEQYF
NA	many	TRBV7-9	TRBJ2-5	TGTGCCAGCAGCTTAGTTGCCAGCGGAGAGACCCAGTACTTC	CASSLVASGETQYF
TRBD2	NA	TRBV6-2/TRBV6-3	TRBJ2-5	TGTGCCAGCAGTACTAGCGGGAGCGGAGAGACCCAGTACTTC	CASSTSGSGETQYF
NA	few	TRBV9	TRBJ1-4	TGTGCCAGCAGCACTTCCTCAGGGAAAGGAGAAAAACTGTTTTTT	CASSTSSGKGEKLFF
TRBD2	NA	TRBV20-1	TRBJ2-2	TGCTGTGCTAGAGATCCAGCCCTAGCGGGGGTAGCCGGGGAGCTGTTTTTT	CCARDPALAGVAGELFF
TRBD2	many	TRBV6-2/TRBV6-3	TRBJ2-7	TGTGCCAGCAGTTACGGGCGGGAGGCGACAGACGAGCAGTACTTC	CASSYGREATDEQYF
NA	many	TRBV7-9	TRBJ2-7	TGTGCCAGCAGCTTGACGGGGCCCAGAGAGTACGAGCAGTACTTC	CASSLTGPREYEQYF
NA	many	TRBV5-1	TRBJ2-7	TGCGCCAGCAGGCCAAAGGACGGTACCTACGAGCAGTACTTC	CASRPKDGTYEQYF
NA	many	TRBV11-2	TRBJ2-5	TGTGCCAGCAGGCCGCTTCTAGCGCTTCAAGAGACCCAGTACTTC	CASRPLLALQETQYF
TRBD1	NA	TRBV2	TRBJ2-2	TGTGCCAGCTGGGACAGGGCCCTACCCACCGGGGAGCTGTTTTTT	CASWDRALPTGELFF
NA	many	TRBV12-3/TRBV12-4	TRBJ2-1	TGTGCCAGCAAATCCTCCCTGGGAGGACCCTCCTACAATGAGCAGTTCTTC	CASKSSLGGPSYNEQFF